The TCR beta chain under discussion was sequenced for a study of graft-versus-host responses after intestinal transplantation. In the study overall: Every one of the recipients received anti-thymocyte globulin induction and afterwards took tacrolimus and steroids for three to four years.

Germline CDR1 and CDR2: SNHLY and FYNNEI. Trimming stripped 2 bases from V and 5 bases from J, with 9 bases between. CDR3 size: 13 residues. This clone has only one observation. What it binds is unknown. TCRdb keeps only in-frame clones here, not all; method: immunoSEQ multiplex PCR. The sample records under 25,000 clones, 86% being singletons. Findings of the study overall: Some GvH clones were seen earlier in gut or blood, suggesting intestinal origin.

Sequencing used PBMCs, obtained more than 220 days after intestinal transplant. This TCR was recovered from a human patient who received an intestinal transplant, so some T cells may come from the graft donor. The V gene is TRBV2, the J gene TRBJ1-2; no reliable D call. CDR3: CASSERQVYGYTF. DNA of the CDR3: TGTGCCAGCAGTGAAAGGCAGGTTTATGGCTACACCTTC.